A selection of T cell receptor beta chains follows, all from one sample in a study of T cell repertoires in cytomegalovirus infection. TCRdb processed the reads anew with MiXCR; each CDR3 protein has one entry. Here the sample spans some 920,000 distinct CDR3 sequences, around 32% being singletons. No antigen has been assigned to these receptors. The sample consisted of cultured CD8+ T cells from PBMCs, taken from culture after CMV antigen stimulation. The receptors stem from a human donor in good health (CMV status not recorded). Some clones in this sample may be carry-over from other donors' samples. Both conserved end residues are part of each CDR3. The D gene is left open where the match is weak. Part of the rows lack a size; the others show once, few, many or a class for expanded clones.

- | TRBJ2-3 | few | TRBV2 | CASSSRWGGEYTDTQYF
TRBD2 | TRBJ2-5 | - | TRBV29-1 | CSVEGRGGPGTQYF
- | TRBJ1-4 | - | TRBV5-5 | CASSPGSGPNEKLFF
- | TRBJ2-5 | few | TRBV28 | CASRSQGPTIQETQYF
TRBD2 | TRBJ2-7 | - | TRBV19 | CASSIERGLSYEQYF
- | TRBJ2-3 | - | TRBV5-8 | CASRSARADTQYF
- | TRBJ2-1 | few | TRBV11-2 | CASSLGLADLYNEQFF
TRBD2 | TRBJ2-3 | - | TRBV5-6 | CASSWASGLAGGTQSTDTQYF
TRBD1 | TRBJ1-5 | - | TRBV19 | CASGERGLYQPQHF
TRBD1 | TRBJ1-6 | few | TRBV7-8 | CASRLGSGQTYLSPLHF
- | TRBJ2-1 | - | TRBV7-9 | CASSRPGSSLARRQFF
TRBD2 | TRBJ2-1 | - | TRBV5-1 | CASSLFPTSGDYNEQFF
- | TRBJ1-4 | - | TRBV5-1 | CASSLAGFTTTNEKLFF
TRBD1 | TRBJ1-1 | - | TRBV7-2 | CASSLNRGNTKAFF